Sequencing of this T cell receptor (beta chain) was carried out in a study of cytomegalovirus exposure and HLA in healthy donors (dated by TCRdb to the late 2010s). Broadly, across the study: A later analysis indicated that the roughly 120 validation repertoires were generated on the platform also employed for the roughly 720 repertoires of the first cohort. The study was designed to test whether signatures of past pathogen exposure could be identified by cataloging public T cell receptors. A separate validation cohort of about 110 different subjects was used in addition to the approximately 700-subject first cohort. To predict cytomegalovirus infection status, the study brought together high-throughput TCR immunosequencing, statistical association of individual TCRs with disease status, and machine learning.

Comments on this clone: The specificity of this receptor is unknown. No base-level quality is on record; no much larger clone is a single base apart.

The study at large found these results: The validation cohort had no HLA typing available for a later analysis, so co-occurrence within that cohort was assessed over all 110 or so repertoires. Of the cluster scores, around 95% were above 0 in a later analysis, which found that TCRs clustered in the first cohort also tended to co-occur in the approximately 110 validation repertoires. In both the original and validation cohorts, the classifier was reported to diagnose cytomegalovirus status with high specificity and sensitivity. The authors suggested that the approach could potentially be extended to other disease states and immunological phenotypes. A total of fewer than 200 TCR beta chains were listed by the study as associated with cytomegalovirus. In vitro tests confirmed that a few of the cytomegalovirus-associated TCR beta chains recognize cytomegalovirus antigens. While some public TCRs were present in many individuals, most TCR sequences turned up only very rarely across donors.

Trimming takes 0 bases from V and 7 bases from J, and the germline ends sit 19 bases apart. As encoded in the germline V gene, CDR1 is SGHDN while CDR2 is FVKESK. The CDR3 covers 16 residues, taking in both the cysteine and the phenylalanine. Only CDR3 DNA remains: 48 bases, in frame from the first base. Donors formed part of the validation cohort, which comprised 120 subjects and was distinct from the first cohort of over 500 subjects. Receptor libraries were prepared by the immunoSEQ multiplex PCR assay. The authors processed their data as follows. To diagnose cytomegalovirus status from the catalog of TCR beta chain sequences, a statistical classification framework was built. TCRdb limited this immuneACCESS table to in-frame rearrangements with V and J called. A share of clones is missing; checked studies link under half to unresolved V genes, and the rest is unexplained. V and J calls and clone size are given by that table; D and trimming were obtained from the DNA. A total of a few hundred thousand clones appear in this sample, roughly 88% of them only once. In total, the top ten clones hold 0.83% of the sample.

The clonotype originates from a young woman in good health and CMV-seronegative. The sequence is built from TRBV14 and TRBJ2-7; the D gene lacks a confident call. Sequencing was done on a sample of PBMCs. The nucleotide sequence is TGTGCCAGCAGCCAAGATAGGTACAGCCCAGTGAAAGAGCAGTACTTC. Translated, this is CASSQDRYSPVKEQYF.